This TCR beta chain appears in the sequencing data of a study of lymphopenia after photon versus proton radiotherapy. This CDR3 spans 16 amino acids. CDR1 is SGHAT, CDR2 FQNNGV, per germline. The V gene end was trimmed by 1 base and the J gene end by 0 bases; junction bases not matched to a gene: 4. A remark on this clone: The antigen is unknown.

The study's findings and limits: Better survival with proton therapy was suggested as possible, not demonstrated. Post-nadir diversity loss with photons came from oligoclonal expansion, particularly CD8+ Temra cells.

Assay used: immunoSEQ multiplex PCR; TCRdb lists only in-frame clones, some missing. Among about 7,300 clones listed, 81% were seen once. This specimen consisted of peripheral blood, obtained from a patient treated with photon-based radiotherapy. The chain employs TRBV11-2 and TRBJ2-3; TRBD2 matches 7 bases. The clonotype comes from a man in his thirties or forties with gastric cancer. The CDR3 protein is CASSLVGGGSTDTQYF. CDR3 DNA sequence: TGTGCCAGCAGCTTAGTCGGGGGAGGGAGCACAGATACGCAGTATTTT.